This T cell receptor (beta chain) was identified during a study of OX40 agonist ivuxolimab in advanced cancers. About the research overall: 30% to 40% of patients had received prior checkpoint inhibitor therapy.

TCRdb keeps only in-frame clones here, not all; method: immunoSEQ multiplex PCR. The data contain under 15,000 clones, under 80% of them singletons. Study-level results: Among some nonresponders, normalized T-cell clonal expansion was also low.

For this clone: Its antigen is not known.

Germline V lookup: CDR1 MNHNS, CDR2 SASEGT. The V end lost 4 bases, the J end lost 4 bases, and 10 bases lay between the germline ends. There are 14 residues in the CDR3. Any history of autoimmune disease or systemic immunosuppression disqualified patients. Researchers took blood at baseline, on cycle 4 day 1, and on cycle 7 day 1. The chain is built from TRBV6-1 and TRBJ2-2; unclear D gene. The sequencing used CD4+ or CD8+ T cells sorted from blood, collected in a trial of the OX40 agonist ivuxolimab. The sequence came from an adult with an advanced solid tumor such as melanoma, head and neck, liver or kidney cancer. The CDR3 protein is CASSVGFGTGELFF. The CDR3 region has the DNA TGTGCCAGCAGTGTAGGGTTCGGCACCGGGGAGCTGTTTTTT.